A selection of T cell receptor beta chains follows, all from one sample in a study of PD-L1 blockade in urothelial cancer. Measured with immunoSEQ multiplex PCR; TCRdb has only the in-frame clones, and not every one. Counted here are tens of thousands of clones, about 90% occurring once; the ten biggest clones make up under 8.5%. The sample in question was PBMCs, obtained around atezolizumab (anti-PD-L1) treatment. These receptors originate from a man in his 70s with urothelial cancer. Both conserved end residues are part of each CDR3. The D gene is left open where the match is weak.

d_gene,v_gene,j_gene,CDR3aa
.,TRBV6-1,TRBJ2-7,CASSGIAEISYEQYF
.,TRBV28,TRBJ1-5,CASSLPGEGQPQHF
TRBD1,TRBV2,TRBJ2-7,CASLTGTGPGEQYF
.,TRBV19,TRBJ2-3,CASSMRGQVRDTQYF
.,TRBV5-1,TRBJ2-6,CASSLAGGSPSGANVLTF
.,TRBV14,TRBJ2-3,CASSQGIAASTDTQYF
.,TRBV7-9,TRBJ2-7,CASSLSGVAYEQYF
.,TRBV6-1,TRBJ1-3,CASSEGLVDTIYF
.,TRBV28,TRBJ1-1,CASSLWRGRVDTEAFF
.,TRBV2,TRBJ2-3,CASSQLGVGSTDTQYF
TRBD2,TRBV28,TRBJ2-2,CASASGGRNTGELFF
.,TRBV5-8,TRBJ1-5,CASSLMRRVGDSNQPQHF
.,TRBV30,TRBJ2-5,CAWSGQSQKTQYF
.,TRBV28,TRBJ1-3,CASSFGGDSGNTIYF
TRBD2,TRBV30,TRBJ2-1,CAWSVRTSGRTYNEQFF
.,TRBV5-1,TRBJ2-7,CASSLNGGLYEQYF
.,TRBV7-6,TRBJ2-7,CASSLSDMSSYEQYF
.,TRBV29-1,TRBJ2-1,CSVSDHNYNEQFF
TRBD1,TRBV6-6,TRBJ1-5,CAPRDRWVAPQHF
.,TRBV19,TRBJ2-2,CASSLQGLPPGELFF
TRBD2,TRBV28,TRBJ2-3,CASSLFSSGSTDTQYF
.,TRBV7-2,TRBJ2-7,CASSLDTPYEQYF
TRBD2,TRBV6-4,TRBJ2-7,CASSDSPGLVSYEQYF
TRBD1,TRBV7-2,TRBJ2-7,CASSPDRGRWEQYF
.,TRBV4-1,TRBJ2-1,CASSQGRLAQSEQFF
.,TRBV7-9,TRBJ2-7,CASSLEGISYEQYF
TRBD2,TRBV30,TRBJ2-2,CAYGPPSGRVAGELFF
TRBD2,TRBV4-2,TRBJ2-7,CASSQVGGRGNEQYF
TRBD1,TRBV28,TRBJ2-1,CASSLTGQYYNEQFF
.,TRBV7-9,TRBJ2-7,CASGVYEQYF
.,TRBV2,TRBJ2-1,CASRAYSPRGRINEQFF
.,TRBV6-1,TRBJ1-2,CASSVTRGNYGYTF
.,TRBV9,TRBJ2-7,CASSVGSRSYEQYF
TRBD2,TRBV7-2,TRBJ2-3,CASSLSLLAGGPYTDTQYF
TRBD2,TRBV29-1,TRBJ2-3,CSVALPGLADLIVTDTQYF
.,TRBV2,TRBJ2-5,CASSPRGRETQYF
TRBD1,TRBV28,TRBJ1-3,CASSSRQGRGNTIYF
.,TRBV7-9,TRBJ2-5,CASSLAGGETQYF
TRBD1,TRBV7-3,TRBJ2-4,CASPTGNNQYF
TRBD1,TRBV5-4,TRBJ1-2,CASSPTGDVGGYTF
.,TRBV27,TRBJ1-1,CASSLRGNTEAFF
TRBD1,TRBV5-1,TRBJ1-1,CASSWGDSMNTEAFF
TRBD1,TRBV5-1,TRBJ2-6,CASSFDSGTGESGANVLTF
.,TRBV6-1,TRBJ1-3,CASVPPGIGNTIYF
TRBD1,TRBV6-5,TRBJ2-3,CASSYSGQGLTDTQYF
TRBD1,TRBV6-5,TRBJ2-7,CASRLSGTGGYEQYF
.,TRBV7-9,TRBJ1-1,CASSAPMNTEAFF
.,TRBV9,TRBJ2-2,CASSVGQFNTGELFF
.,TRBV5-5,TRBJ1-2,CASSREGESYGYTF
TRBD2,TRBV30,TRBJ2-2,CAWRGLAANTGELFF
TRBD1,TRBV10-3,TRBJ2-3,CAISAGQGSTDTQYF
.,TRBV6-1,TRBJ2-7,CASSELGGSSYEQYF
TRBD2,TRBV29-1,TRBJ2-7,CSVQAGGPNEQYF